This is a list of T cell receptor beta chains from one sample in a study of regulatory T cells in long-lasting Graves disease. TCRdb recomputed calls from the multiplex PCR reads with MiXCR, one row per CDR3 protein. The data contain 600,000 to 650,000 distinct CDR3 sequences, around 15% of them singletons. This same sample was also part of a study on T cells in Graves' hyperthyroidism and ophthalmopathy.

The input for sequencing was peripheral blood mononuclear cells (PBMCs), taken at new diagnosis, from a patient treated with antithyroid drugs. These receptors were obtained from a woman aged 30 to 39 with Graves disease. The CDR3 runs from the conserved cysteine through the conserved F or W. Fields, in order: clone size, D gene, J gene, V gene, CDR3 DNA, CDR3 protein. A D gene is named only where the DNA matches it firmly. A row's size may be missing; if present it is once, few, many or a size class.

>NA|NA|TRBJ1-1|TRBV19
TGTGCCAGTAGTATCCGGGGGCTGGTGCGGACGACTGAAGCTTTCTTT
CASSIRGLVRTTEAFF
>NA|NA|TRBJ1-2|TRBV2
TGTGCCAGCACCTACGAGACAGGCTACAACTATGGCTACACCTTC
CASTYETGYNYGYTF
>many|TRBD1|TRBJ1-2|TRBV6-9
TGTGCCAGCAGTTACTCACTATACAGGGGACGGGAGTATGGCTACACCTTC
CASSYSLYRGREYGYTF
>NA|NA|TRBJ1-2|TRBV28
TGTGCCAGCAGTTCCCCGGGCCAGGGGTTCGACTATAGCTACACCTTC
CASSSPGQGFDYSYTF
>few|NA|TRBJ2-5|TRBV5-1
TGCGCCAGCAGCTTCGACGAAGAGACCCAGTACTTC
CASSFDEETQYF
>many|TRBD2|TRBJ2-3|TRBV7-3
TGTGCCAGCAGTCCTCGGGGCGCGGGAGTAGCAGATACGCAGTATTTT
CASSPRGAGVADTQYF
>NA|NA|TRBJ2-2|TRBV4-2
TGTGCCAGCAGGGCGGAGCGGGACAGCGGGGAGCTGTTTTTT
CASRAERDSGELFF
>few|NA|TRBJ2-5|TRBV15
TGTGCCACCAGCAGGCTCGTTTCGAGCGGGCCACGGCAGACCCAGTACTTC
CATSRLVSSGPRQTQYF
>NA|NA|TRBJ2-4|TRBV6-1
TGTGCCAGCAGTGAGGCAGGGGTCAACATTCAGTACTTC
CASSEAGVNIQYF
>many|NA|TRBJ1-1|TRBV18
TGTGCCAGCTCACCTCTCGACGGGCGGGACACTGAAGCTTTCTTT
CASSPLDGRDTEAFF
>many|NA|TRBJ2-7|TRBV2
TGCACCACACAAAGGGGCGGTCCCTACGAGCAGTACTTC
CTTQRGGPYEQYF
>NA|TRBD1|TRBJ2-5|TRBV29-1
TGCAGCGTTGACGACAGGGGGCCGGGGAAGACCCAGTACTTC
CSVDDRGPGKTQYF
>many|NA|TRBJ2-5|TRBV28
TGTGCCAGCAGGGATAGGGAGACCCAGTACTTC
CASRDRETQYF
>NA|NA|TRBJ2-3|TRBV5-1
TGCGCCAGCAGCTTCCGGAGGGGGGCGAGCACAGATACGCAGTATTTT
CASSFRRGASTDTQYF
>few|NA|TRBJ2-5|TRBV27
TGTGCCAGCAGTTTATGGGCTGGGACAACCCGCGCCGGAGAGACCCAGTACTTC
CASSLWAGTTRAGETQYF
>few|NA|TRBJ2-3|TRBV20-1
TGCAGTGCTAGAGAGGCGGGGCCGGTGGATACGCAGTATTTT
CSAREAGPVDTQYF
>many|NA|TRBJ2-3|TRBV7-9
TGTGCCAGCAGCTCGACTAGAGAGACGCAGTATTTT
CASSSTRETQYF
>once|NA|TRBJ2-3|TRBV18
TGTGCCAGCTCACCACCGGGGGGGCCCACCACAGATACGCAGTATTTT
CASSPPGGPTTDTQYF
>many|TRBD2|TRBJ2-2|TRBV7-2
TGTGCCAGCAGCCCCTGGACTAGCGGGCACACCGGGGAGCTGTTTTTT
CASSPWTSGHTGELFF
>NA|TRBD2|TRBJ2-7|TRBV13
TGTGCCAGCAGCGGTAAAGCGGGAGGGACCTACGAGCAGTACTTC
CASSGKAGGTYEQYF
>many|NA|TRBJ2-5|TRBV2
TGTGCCAGCAACCTATCGGAGGGACCTTTCGGGACCCAGTACTTC
CASNLSEGPFGTQYF
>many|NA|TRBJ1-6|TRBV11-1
TGTGCCAGCAGCCCGACGGACTTGGGATCACCCCTCCACTTT
CASSPTDLGSPLHF
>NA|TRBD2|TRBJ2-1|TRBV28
TGTGCCAGCAGTTTTTTTGTGGGAGGGCCTGGTGAGCAGTTCTTC
CASSFFVGGPGEQFF